This T cell receptor (beta chain) was identified in a study of blood T cells in healthy people across ages (dated by TCRdb to 2013 to 2016). Study-wide context: In model experiments, roughly one uniquely barcoded TCR beta cDNA molecule per two T cells was captured by template switching. The donors were split into four age groups: young (average around 15 years), middle-aged (around 37), aged (about 62) and long-lived (over 80). The study analyzed two additional independent replicas of 1 million unique cDNA reads from the same blood draw for two donors, one aged 18 to 29 and one aged 80 or older. To avoid experimental bias, donors of different ages were spread randomly across the sequencing lanes. To track age-related changes in TCR beta repertoire diversity, the study relied on deep sequencing normalized with unique cDNA molecular identifiers. Broad study findings and their caveats: A strong correlation was found between observed TCR beta diversity and the percentage of naive T cells measured by flow cytometry. Bulk unsorted PBMC profiling prevented conclusive comparison of naive and antigen-experienced compartments. Estimates of total diversity based on one million sequenced T cells were regarded as lower bounds and as underestimates. Compared with the aged group, more naive CD4+ T cells, fewer expanded clones and increased TCR diversity were shown by the long-lived group, suggesting age selection. As age increased, observed TCR beta diversity per million T cells dropped in a roughly linear way, and a significant reduction was already evident by age about 40. The CMV infection status of donors was not known, potentially confounding age-related changes in expanded clonotypes.

Receptor amplification or capture employed 5' RACE. TCRdb lists the instrument as Illumina HiSeq 2500. A second roughly 6 to 12 cycle PCR used a sample-barcoded 5' primer and a J-beta primer mix. A unique molecular identifier was introduced onto each TCR beta cDNA molecule by a template-switch 5' adaptor carrying 12 random nucleotides. At least 3 million CDR3-containing paired-end reads were obtained from each sample. First-strand cDNA was synthesized from all RNA with the Mint cDNA synthesis kit, primed by a TRBC-specific oligonucleotide. All cDNA was treated with uracil-DNA glycosylase and then went through a first 18-cycle PCR with the universal primers M1SS and BC2_uni_R. Per the original workflow: Normalization of each sample was performed by random selection of 1 million high-quality reads, each carrying a distinct molecular identifier. Instead of being binned into consensus sequences, reads with shared molecular identifiers were discarded. CDR3 identification, clonotype clustering and error correction used MiTCR with a Q25 quality threshold and the strictest error-elimination algorithm. A nonparametric unseen species model with Euler transformation was used to estimate a lower bound on total TCR beta diversity. The public sequencing data were trimmed at Q25 with fastp and processed into clonotypes with MiXCR by TCRdb, which kept only in-frame beta chains. CDR3 protein duplicates are merged, each entry listing the most common genes and DNA. The V and J calls shown here were made by TCRdb, not taken from the authors' results. The sample data list over 950,000 distinct CDR3 sequences, and 35% to 45% of these were observed just once. The top ten clones comprise around 13% of the sample.

Trimming at the junction amounts to 1 base on V and 0 bases on J, and the germline ends lie 10 bases apart. The CDR3 goes from the cysteine to the phenylalanine over 15 residues. Kept here is only the CDR3 DNA, which spans 45 bases and is read in frame from base 1. The germline V gene (reference sequence) supplies CDR1 DFQATT and CDR2 SNEGSKA. On this clonotype: Its target antigen remains unknown. No much larger clone exists at a distance of one base, and base qualities are not known.

The approximately 39 donors, aged roughly 6 to 95 years, were systemically healthy Caucasian individuals from Russia. Each donor gave approximately 10 milliliters of peripheral blood, collected into EDTA-treated Vacutainer tubes. Ficoll-Paque density-gradient centrifugation was used to isolate PBMCs, with at least 6 million obtained per sample. Trizol reagent was used to extract total RNA from the PBMCs, yielding at least 6 micrograms per sample. The percentages of naive CD45RAhigh/CD27high T cells were determined by flow cytometry on a PBMC aliquot from every donor. The TCR comes from a man aged 18 to 30 in good health. Here the chain combines TRBV20-1 and TRBJ2-1; the D gene could be either TRBD1 or TRBD2, each agreeing at 5 bases. The sequenced sample was blood. At the DNA level, the sequence is TGCAGTGCTAGAGTAAGGGGAGACTCCTACAATGAGCAGTTCTTC. Its protein is CSARVRGDSYNEQFF.